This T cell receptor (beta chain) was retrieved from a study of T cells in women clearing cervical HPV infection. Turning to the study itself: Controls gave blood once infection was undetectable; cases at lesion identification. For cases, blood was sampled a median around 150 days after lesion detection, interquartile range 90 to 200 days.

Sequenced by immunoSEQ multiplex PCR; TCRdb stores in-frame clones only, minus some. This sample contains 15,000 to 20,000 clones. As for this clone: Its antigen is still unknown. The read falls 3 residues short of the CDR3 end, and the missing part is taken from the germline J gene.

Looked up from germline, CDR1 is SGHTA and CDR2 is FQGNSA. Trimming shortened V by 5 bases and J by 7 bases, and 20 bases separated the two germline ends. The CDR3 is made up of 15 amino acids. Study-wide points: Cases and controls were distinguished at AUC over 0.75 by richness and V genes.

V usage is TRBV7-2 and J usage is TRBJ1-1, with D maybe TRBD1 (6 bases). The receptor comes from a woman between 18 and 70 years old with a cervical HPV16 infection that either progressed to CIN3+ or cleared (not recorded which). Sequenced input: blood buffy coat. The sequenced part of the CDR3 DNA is TGTGCCAGCAGCCCTGAACTCGGGGGGGGGCGTGAA. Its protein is CASSPELGGGRE. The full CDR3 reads CASSPELGGGREAFF.